This T cell receptor beta chain was identified in a study of T cell responses to AZD1222 COVID-19 vaccine. Study-wide findings and caveats: A mostly white British donor set with more females was recruited, and clonal diversity was possibly underestimated. The study reported that nearly half of spike-specific TCRs target unmutated variant regions.

Clones were sequenced by immunoSEQ multiplex PCR, and TCRdb holds only the in-frame ones, with some missing. The profile shows more than 75,000 clones, roughly nine tenths of them singletons. As concerns this clone: Antigen: not known.

The CDR3 covers 15 residues. CDR1 and CDR2 from the germline V gene are KGHDR and SFDVKD. Trimming left V 0 bases short and J 10 bases short, with 17 bases between. The sample here was peripheral blood, taken on day 0 of AZD1222 vaccination. The origin of this receptor is an adult in good health. The chain employs TRBV24-1 and TRBJ1-1; D is unclear. DNA of the CDR3: TGTGCCACCAGTGATTTGTACGCGGAACCAGTTACAGCTTTCTTT. Protein: CATSDLYAEPVTAFF.